This T cell receptor beta chain was recovered during a study of identical twins. Overall study results and limits: Weaker excess sharing between twins was seen in beta out-of-frame sequences.

All donors were healthy Caucasians. This clonotype has more than one count but fewer than ten. Its target is unknown. A universal primer site came from template switching; cDNA carried unique molecular identifiers. Each CDR3 protein is one row after TCRdb ran MiXCR on the 5' RACE reads. In the table there are roughly 1,500,000 distinct CDR3 sequences, around a third of which are singletons. Losses at the gene ends were 2 bases for V and 2 bases for J; bases not matched to a gene: 11. CDR1 and CDR2 (germline): DFQATT, SNEGSKA (reference sequence). This CDR3 region has 16 residues. The sequencing sample was made of cord blood. This TCR was sampled from a newborn girl in good health. V gene TRBV20-1 combines with J gene TRBJ2-7; TRBD2 matches 8 bases. The CDR3 is CSARTLGLAVTYEQYF. In DNA form, the CDR3 reads TGCAGTGCTAGAACCCTTGGACTAGCAGTCACCTACGAGCAGTACTTC.